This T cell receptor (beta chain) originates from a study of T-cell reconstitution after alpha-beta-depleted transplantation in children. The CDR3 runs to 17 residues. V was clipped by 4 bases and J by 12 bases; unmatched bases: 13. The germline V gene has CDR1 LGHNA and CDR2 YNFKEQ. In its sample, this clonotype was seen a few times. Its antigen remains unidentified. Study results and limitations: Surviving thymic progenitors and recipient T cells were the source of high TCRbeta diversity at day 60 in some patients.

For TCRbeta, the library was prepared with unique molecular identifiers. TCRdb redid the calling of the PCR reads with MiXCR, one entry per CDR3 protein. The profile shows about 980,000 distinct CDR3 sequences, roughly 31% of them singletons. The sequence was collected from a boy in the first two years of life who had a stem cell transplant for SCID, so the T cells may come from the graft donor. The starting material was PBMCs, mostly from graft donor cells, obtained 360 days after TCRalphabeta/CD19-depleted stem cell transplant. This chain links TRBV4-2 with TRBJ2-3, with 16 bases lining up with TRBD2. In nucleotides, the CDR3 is TGTGCCAGCAGCCCGACTATATTGGGACTAGCGGGGGGGATTCAGTATTTT. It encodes CASSPTILGLAGGIQYF.